This T cell receptor beta chain comes out of a study of T cell repertoires in cytomegalovirus infection. This CDR3 comprises 14 residues. CDR1 SGHVS and CDR2 FNYEAQ come from the germline V gene. J was trimmed by 7 bases and V by 7 bases; bases with no gene match: 12. MiXCR, run by TCRdb on the reads, gives a single entry per CDR3 protein. The sample includes around 230,000 distinct CDR3 sequences, about 5.9% of them seen just once. Ten or more counts support this clonotype. Sequencing input: PBMCs. This sequence joins TRBV7-6 and TRBJ2-5, with TRBD2 matching 7 bases. This clonotype originated in a human donor in good health (CMV status not recorded). Some clones in this sample may be carry-over from other donors' samples. CDR3 sequence reads: CASNSGSSGGTQYF. In DNA, the CDR3 is TGTGCCAGCAACTCGGGATCCTCGGGGGGGACCCAGTACTTC.